Shown below are 22 T cell receptor beta chains from a single sample sequenced in a study of T cell responses to AZD1222 COVID-19 vaccine. Measured with immunoSEQ multiplex PCR; TCRdb has only the in-frame clones, and not every one. The profile shows 140,000 to 150,000 clones, about 93% of them singletons. The sample was peripheral blood, taken on day 0 of AZD1222 vaccination. The receptors come from an adult in good health.

The genes are TRBV7-2 and TRBJ2-3; 11 bases agree with TRBD2. V was clipped by 3 bases and J by 6 bases; unmatched bases: 8. From germline, CDR1 is SGHTA and CDR2 FQGNSA. The CDR3 runs 16 residues. CDR3 nucleotide sequence: TGTGCCAGCAGCTTGAGACTAGCGGGACTCGGGGATACGCAGTATTTT. Its protein product is CASSLRLAGLGDTQYF.

V is TRBV19 and J is TRBJ2-2; no firm D call. V was shortened by 6 bases and J by 5 bases, with 19 bases between the two germline ends. Germline CDR1 and CDR2: LNHDA and SQIVND (reference sequence). CDR3 length equals 16 residues. CDR3 loop: CASRIIRSSRTGELFF. In nucleotides, the CDR3 is TGTGCCAGTAGAATAATCCGGTCCTCCCGAACCGGGGAGCTGTTTTTT.

The rearrangement links TRBV18 to TRBJ1-5, with 7 positions matching TRBD1. The V segment lost 8 bases and the J segment 5 bases; nucleotides outside the gene matches: 9. Germline CDR1 and CDR2: KGHSH and LQKENI. This CDR3 is 14 amino acids long. As DNA, the CDR3 is TGTGCCAGCAGCGCCAGGGGGAATGATCAGCCCCAGCATTTT. This sequence encodes CASSARGNDQPQHF.

This chain connects TRBV7-9 to TRBJ1-1; 7 positions match TRBD1. Germline CDR1 SEHNR, CDR2 FQNEAQ (reference sequence). The CDR3 totals 13 residues. Trimming at V came to 5 bases and at J to 3 bases, leaving 3 bases not matched to a gene. In DNA form, the CDR3 reads TGTGCCAGCAGCCCCGACAGGGACACTGAAGCTTTCTTT. This sequence encodes CASSPDRDTEAFF.

This chain uses TRBV11-2 with TRBJ1-2; D remains ambiguous. V shed 0 bases and J shed 4 bases, with 12 bases lying between them. This CDR3 is 15 amino acids long. The germline gives CDR1 SGHAT, CDR2 FQNNGV. CDR3 nucleotides: TGTGCCAGCAGCTTAGAGGGGAATCCTAGCTATGGCTACACCTTC. It encodes CASSLEGNPSYGYTF.

The CDR3 region is CASSVYRGRSTGELFF. The CDR3 DNA is TGTGCCAGCAGTGTATACCGGGGGCGAAGCACCGGGGAGCTGTTTTTT. The chain employs TRBV6-1 and TRBJ2-2, with D perhaps being TRBD1 or TRBD2 (6 bases each). The germline V and J ends were trimmed by 4 bases and 4 bases, with 16 bases remaining between them. Per germline, CDR1 MNHNS and CDR2 SASEGT. This CDR3 is 16 amino acids long.

The sample holds one count of this clone. The chain has TRBV29-1 and TRBJ2-2; D unresolved. The CDR3 is 11 residues long. Germline CDR1 is SQVTM and CDR2 is ANQGSEA. V was clipped by 4 bases and J by 6 bases, with 6 bases between them. The CDR3 here is CSVALPGELFF. The CDR3 region has the DNA TGCAGCGTTGCTTTGCCCGGGGAGCTGTTTTTT.

The genes are TRBV11-2 and TRBJ1-4; D may be TRBD1 (6 bases). The CDR3 has 15 residues. Germline CDR1 is SGHAT and CDR2 is FQNNGV. The V gene lost 5 bases and the J gene lost 0 bases, with 10 bases spanning the gap. The CDR3 DNA follows: TGTGCCAGCAGCCCCAACAGGGCAACTAATGAAAAACTGTTTTTT. Its protein product is CASSPNRATNEKLFF.

This chain connects TRBV6-1 to TRBJ1-4, with 7 bases identical to TRBD1. CDR1 is MNHNS and CDR2 is SASEGT in the germline V gene. The CDR3 has 17 amino acids. The V gene end was trimmed by 0 bases and the J gene end by 5 bases; junction bases not matched to a gene: 9. CDR3 in DNA: TGTGCCAGCAGTGAAGCGCTTCTGGGACAGATAAATGAAAAACTGTTTTTT. This gives the protein CASSEALLGQINEKLFF.

The chain links TRBV19 to TRBJ1-5; D remains ambiguous. V dropped 6 bases and J dropped 1 base, with 16 bases sitting between them. Germline V gene lookup returns CDR1 LNHDA and CDR2 SQIVND (reference sequence). The CDR3 covers 16 residues. Here the CDR3 reads CASRIGWALSNQPQHF. For the CDR3, the DNA is TGTGCCAGTAGAATCGGGTGGGCGTTGAGCAATCAGCCCCAGCATTTT.

The chain is built from TRBV6-2 or TRBV6-3 and TRBJ1-1; TRBD1 is a possible D gene (6 bases). The CDR3 loop spans 15 amino acids. Deletions cut 0 bases from V and 0 bases from J, with 8 bases between. From germline, CDR1 is MNHEY and CDR2 SVGEGT. CDR3 sequence reads: CASSYSGGMNTEAFF. Written as DNA, the CDR3 is TGTGCCAGCAGTTACTCGGGGGGCATGAACACTGAAGCTTTCTTT.

This sequence joins TRBV5-5 and TRBJ1-2, with 7 bases lining up with TRBD1. This CDR3 has 13 amino acids. CDR1 and CDR2 (germline): SGHKS, YYEKEE (reference sequence). The V segment lost 2 bases and the J segment 8 bases; nucleotides outside the gene matches: 6. CDR3 loop: CASSFLTGWGYTF. DNA of the CDR3: TGTGCCAGCAGCTTCCTGACAGGGTGGGGCTACACCTTC.

The chain is built from TRBV30 and TRBJ1-3, with 9 bases identical to TRBD1. V gave up 0 bases and J gave up 2 bases; unmatched junction bases: 2. In germline, CDR1 is GTSNPN, CDR2 SVGIG (reference sequence). This CDR3 contains 15 residues. CDR3 sequence (DNA): TGTGCCTGGAGTGTACAGGGGGCCGCTGGAAACACCATATATTTT. This encodes CAWSVQGAAGNTIYF.

V gene TRBV19 combines with J gene TRBJ1-1; D might be TRBD1 (6 bases). Germline loops: CDR1 LNHDA, CDR2 SQIVND (reference sequence). This CDR3 contains 13 residues. V shed 0 bases and J shed 11 bases, with 13 bases lying between them. CDR3 nucleotide sequence: TGTGCCAGTAGTATAGATTGGGGACAAACTGCTTTCTTT. Translating it yields CASSIDWGQTAFF.

The genes are TRBV4-2 and TRBJ1-3; 7 positions agree with TRBD1. The V gene end was trimmed by 0 bases and the J gene end by 0 bases; junction bases not matched to a gene: 11. Per germline, CDR1 LGHNA and CDR2 YNFKEQ. This CDR3 is 19 amino acids long. The CDR3 DNA reads as TGTGCCAGCAGCCAAGATCAAAGCCAGGGGGACAACTCTGGAAACACCATATATTTT. Amino acids: CASSQDQSQGDNSGNTIYF.

The chain joins TRBV30 to TRBJ2-7, with 10 bases identical to TRBD1. The V gene's germline CDR1 is GTSNPN and CDR2 SVGIG (reference sequence). CDR3 size: 14 residues. V gave up 2 bases and J gave up 3 bases; unmatched junction bases: 4. The CDR3: CAWSLDRGFYEQYF. The CDR3 bases are TGTGCCTGGAGTCTGGACAGGGGGTTCTACGAGCAGTACTTC.

The genes are TRBV5-4 and TRBJ2-5; 9 bases align to TRBD1. Germline CDR1 is SGHNT and CDR2 is YYREEE (reference sequence). This CDR3 has 14 residues. The V and J ends lost 4 bases and 2 bases, in that order; junction bases with no gene match: 3. The CDR3 DNA is TGTGCCAGCAGCCTTGACAGGGGGCAAGAGACCCAGTACTTC. Its translation is CASSLDRGQETQYF. Full variable domain (remainder filled in from reference TRBV5-4 and TRBJ2-5): ETGVTQSPTHLIKTRGQQVTLRCSSQSGHNTVSWYQQALGQGPQFIFQYYREEENGRGNFPPRFSGLQFPNYSSELNVNALELDDSALYLCASSLDRGQETQYFGPGTRLLVL.

The chain links TRBV4-1 to TRBJ2-3; D is unresolved. The CDR3 contains 14 residues. Per germline, CDR1 MGHRA and CDR2 YSYEKL. V shed 1 base and J shed 10 bases, with 15 bases lying between them. The CDR3 region has the DNA TGCGCCAGCAGCCAAGCTCTAGTTCATCTTTCGCAGTATTTT. Translated, it gives CASSQALVHLSQYF.

V and J are TRBV27 and TRBJ2-6; D is possibly TRBD1 (5 bases). The CDR3 extends over 16 amino acids. Trimming took 6 bases from V and 0 from J, leaving 12 bases between them. Germline V gene sequence: CDR1 MNHEY, CDR2 SMNVEV (reference sequence). The CDR3, as DNA: TGTGCCAGCAGCCAAACAGGTACCTCTGGGGCCAACGTCCTGACTTTC. This gives the protein CASSQTGTSGANVLTF.

The rearrangement links TRBV7-9 to TRBJ1-4; 9 positions match TRBD1. Germline V gene data show CDR1 as SEHNR and CDR2 as FQNEAQ (reference sequence). V lost 5 bases and J lost 2; bases outside the gene matches: 9. CDR3 length: 17 amino acids. The CDR3 protein is CASSPKRTGATNEKLFF. CDR3 DNA: TGTGCCAGCAGCCCGAAAAGGACAGGGGCCACTAATGAAAAACTGTTTTTT.

The J gene is TRBJ1-3, the V gene TRBV30; 9 nucleotides agree with TRBD1. CDR1 is GTSNPN and CDR2 is SVGIG in the germline V gene (reference sequence). Trimming at V came to 5 bases and at J to 4 bases, leaving 6 bases not matched to a gene. This CDR3 contains 14 residues. CDR3 residues: CAWAGQGYGNTIYF. CDR3 coding DNA: TGTGCCTGGGCCGGACAGGGGTACGGAAACACCATATATTTT.

This clone came up once. The gene calls are TRBV11-1 and TRBJ2-2; D may be TRBD1 (6 bases). The CDR3 sequence is 16 residues long. The germline V gene has CDR1 SGHAT and CDR2 FQDESV (reference sequence). Trimming removed 2 bases from V and 3 bases from J, with 13 bases in between. CDR3 sequence: CASSLRRDIYTGELFF. CDR3 bases: TGTGCCAGCAGCTTACGTCGGGACATTTACACCGGGGAGCTGTTTTTT. Filled out from reference TRBV11-1 and TRBJ2-2, the complete variable domain reads EAEVAQSPRYKITEKSQAVAFWCDPISGHATLYWYRQILGQGPELLVQFQDESVVDDSQLPKDRFSAERLKGVDSTLKIQPAELGDSAMYLCASSLRRDIYTGELFFGEGSRLTVL.